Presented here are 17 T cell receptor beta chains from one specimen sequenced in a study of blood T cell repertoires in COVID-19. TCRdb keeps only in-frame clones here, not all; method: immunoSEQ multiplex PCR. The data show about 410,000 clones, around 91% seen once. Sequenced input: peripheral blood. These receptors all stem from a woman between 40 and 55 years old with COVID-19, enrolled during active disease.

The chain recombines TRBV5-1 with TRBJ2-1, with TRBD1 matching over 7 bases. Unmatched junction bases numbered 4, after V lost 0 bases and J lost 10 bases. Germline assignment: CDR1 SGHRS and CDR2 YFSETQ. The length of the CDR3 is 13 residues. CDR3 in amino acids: CASSLERQGEQFF. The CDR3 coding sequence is TGCGCCAGCAGCTTGGAGCGACAGGGAGAGCAGTTCTTC.

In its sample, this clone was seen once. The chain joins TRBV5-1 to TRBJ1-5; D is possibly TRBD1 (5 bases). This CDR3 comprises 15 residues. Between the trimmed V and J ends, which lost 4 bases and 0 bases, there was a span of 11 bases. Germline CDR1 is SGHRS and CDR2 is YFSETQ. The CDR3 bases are TGCGCCAGCAGCCCAGGGCCGGATAGCAATCAGCCCCAGCATTTT. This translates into CASSPGPDSNQPQHF. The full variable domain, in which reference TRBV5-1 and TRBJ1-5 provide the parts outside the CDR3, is KAGVTQTPRYLIKTRGQQVTLSCSPISGHRSVSWYQQTPGQGLQFLFEYFSETQRNKGNFPGRFSGRQFSNSRSEMNVSTLELGDSALYLCASSPGPDSNQPQHFGDGTRLSIL.

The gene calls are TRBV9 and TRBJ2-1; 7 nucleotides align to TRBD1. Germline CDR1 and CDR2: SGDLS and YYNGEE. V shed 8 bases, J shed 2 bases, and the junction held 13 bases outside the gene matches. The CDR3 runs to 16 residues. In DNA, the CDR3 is TGTGCCAGTCAGGGAAACATCGGGACAGCCTACAATGAGCAGTTCTTC. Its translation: CASQGNIGTAYNEQFF. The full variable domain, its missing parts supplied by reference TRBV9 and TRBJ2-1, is DSGVTQTPKHLITATGQRVTLRCSPRSGDLSVYWYQQSLDQGLQFLIQYYNGEERAKGNILERFSAQQFPDLHSELNLSSLELGDSALYFCASQGNIGTAYNEQFFGPGTRLTVL.

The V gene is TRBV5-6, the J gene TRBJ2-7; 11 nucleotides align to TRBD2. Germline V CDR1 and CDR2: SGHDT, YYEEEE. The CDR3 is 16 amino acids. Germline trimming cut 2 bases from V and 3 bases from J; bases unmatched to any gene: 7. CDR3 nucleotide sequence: TGTGCCAGCAGCTTACCGCTAGCGGGAGGTAACTACGAGCAGTACTTC. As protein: CASSLPLAGGNYEQYF.

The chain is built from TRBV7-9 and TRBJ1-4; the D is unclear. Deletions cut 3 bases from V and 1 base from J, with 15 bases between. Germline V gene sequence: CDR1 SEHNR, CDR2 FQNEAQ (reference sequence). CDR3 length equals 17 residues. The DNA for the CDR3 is TGTGCCAGCAGCTTGCCCCACCTAGATGTAACTAATGAAAAACTGTTTTTT. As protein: CASSLPHLDVTNEKLFF.

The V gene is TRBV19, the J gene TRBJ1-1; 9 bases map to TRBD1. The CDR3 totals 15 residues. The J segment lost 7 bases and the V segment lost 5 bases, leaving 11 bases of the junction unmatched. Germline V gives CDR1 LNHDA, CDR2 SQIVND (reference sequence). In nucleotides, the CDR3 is TGTGCCAGTAGTCCGGGACAGGGAGCGGGGATTGAAGCTTTCTTT. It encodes CASSPGQGAGIEAFF.

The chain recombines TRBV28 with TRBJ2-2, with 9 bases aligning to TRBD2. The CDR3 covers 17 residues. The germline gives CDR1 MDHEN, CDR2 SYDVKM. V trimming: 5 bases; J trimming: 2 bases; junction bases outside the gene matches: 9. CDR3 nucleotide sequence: TGTGCCAGCAGTCCCCAACCTAGCGGGACTAACACCGGGGAGCTGTTTTTT. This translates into CASSPQPSGTNTGELFF.

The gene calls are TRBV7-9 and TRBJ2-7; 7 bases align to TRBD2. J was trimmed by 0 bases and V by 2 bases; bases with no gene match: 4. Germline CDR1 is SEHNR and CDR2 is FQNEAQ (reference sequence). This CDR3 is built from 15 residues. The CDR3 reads CASSLLAGSSYEQYF. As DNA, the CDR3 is TGTGCCAGCAGCTTATTAGCGGGCAGCTCCTACGAGCAGTACTTC.

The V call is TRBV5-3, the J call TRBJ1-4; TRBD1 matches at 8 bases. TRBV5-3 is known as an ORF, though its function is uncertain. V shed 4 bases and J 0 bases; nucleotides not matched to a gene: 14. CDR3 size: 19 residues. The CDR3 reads CARSPKLDRVDPTNEKLFF. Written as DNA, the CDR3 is TGTGCCAGAAGCCCGAAACTGGACAGGGTGGACCCAACTAATGAAAAACTGTTTTTT.

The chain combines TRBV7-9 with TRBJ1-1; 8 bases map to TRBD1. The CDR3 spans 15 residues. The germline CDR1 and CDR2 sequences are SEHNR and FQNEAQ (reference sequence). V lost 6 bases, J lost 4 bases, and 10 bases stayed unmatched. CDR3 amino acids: CASRHSGQGVTEAFF. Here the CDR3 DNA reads TGTGCCAGCAGACATTCCGGACAGGGCGTCACTGAAGCTTTCTTT.

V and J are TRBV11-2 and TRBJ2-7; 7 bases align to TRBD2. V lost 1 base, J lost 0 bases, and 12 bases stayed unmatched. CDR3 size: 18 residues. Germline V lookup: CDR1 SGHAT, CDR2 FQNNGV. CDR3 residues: CASSLGFGMAGDSYEQYF. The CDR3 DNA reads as TGTGCCAGCAGCTTAGGATTTGGGATGGCGGGAGACTCCTACGAGCAGTACTTC.

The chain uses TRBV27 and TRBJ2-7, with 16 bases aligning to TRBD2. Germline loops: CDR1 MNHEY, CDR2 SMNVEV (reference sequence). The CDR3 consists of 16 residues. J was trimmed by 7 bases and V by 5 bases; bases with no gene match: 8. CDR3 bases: TGTGCCAGCAGTCCGGGACTAGCGGGAGGGCCAGGGGAGCAGTACTTC. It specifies CASSPGLAGGPGEQYF.

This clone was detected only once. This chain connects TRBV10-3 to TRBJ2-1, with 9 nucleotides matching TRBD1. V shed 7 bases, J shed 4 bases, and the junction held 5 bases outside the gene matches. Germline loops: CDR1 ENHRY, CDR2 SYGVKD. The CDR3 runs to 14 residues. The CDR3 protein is CAIIGTGKYNEQFF. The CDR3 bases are TGTGCCATCATTGGGACAGGGAAATACAATGAGCAGTTCTTC.

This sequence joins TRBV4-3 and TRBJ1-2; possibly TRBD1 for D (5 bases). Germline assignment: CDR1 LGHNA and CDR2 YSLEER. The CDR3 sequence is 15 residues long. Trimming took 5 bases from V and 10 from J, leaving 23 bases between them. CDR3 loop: CASSRLKSGDPTYTF. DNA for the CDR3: TGCGCCAGCAGCAGACTGAAATCGGGGGATCCGACCTACACCTTC.

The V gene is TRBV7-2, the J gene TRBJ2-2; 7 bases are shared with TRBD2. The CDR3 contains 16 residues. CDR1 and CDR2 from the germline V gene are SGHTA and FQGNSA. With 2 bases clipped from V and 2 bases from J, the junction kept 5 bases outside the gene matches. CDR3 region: CASSLPTSANTGELFF. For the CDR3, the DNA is TGTGCCAGCAGCTTACCAACTAGCGCCAACACCGGGGAGCTGTTTTTT.

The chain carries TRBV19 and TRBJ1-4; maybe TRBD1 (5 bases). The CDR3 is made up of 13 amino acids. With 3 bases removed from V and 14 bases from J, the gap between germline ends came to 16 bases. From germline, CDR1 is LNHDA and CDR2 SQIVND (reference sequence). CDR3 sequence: CASSIPQGLDLFF. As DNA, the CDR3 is TGTGCCAGTAGTATCCCCCAGGGCTTGGATCTGTTTTTT.

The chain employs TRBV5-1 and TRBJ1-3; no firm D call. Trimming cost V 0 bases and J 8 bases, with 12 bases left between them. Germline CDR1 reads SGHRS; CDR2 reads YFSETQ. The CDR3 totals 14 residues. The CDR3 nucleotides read TGCGCCAGCAGCTTGGGCAGCCTGGGAGACACCATATATTTT. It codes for CASSLGSLGDTIYF.